Presented here are 23 T cell receptor beta chains from one specimen sequenced in a study of T cell repertoires in cytomegalovirus infection. TCRdb called the reads again in MiXCR, with one record for every CDR3 protein. The profile covers about 250,000 distinct CDR3 sequences, with around 6.6% appearing a single time and 5.5% to 6.5% taken by the ten largest. Sequencing was carried out using PBMCs. All receptors derive from a human donor in good health (CMV status not recorded). Some clones in this sample may be carry-over from other donors' samples.

This clonotype was observed many times. The chain recombines TRBV20-1 with TRBJ2-3, with D perhaps given as TRBD1 or TRBD2 (5 bases each). The CDR3 sequence is 13 residues long. V lost 3 bases to trimming and J lost 6 bases, with 13 bases between them. Germline V gene lookup returns CDR1 DFQATT and CDR2 SNEGSKA (reference sequence). CDR3 loop: CSARGVGVDTQYF. The CDR3 bases are TGCAGTGCTAGGGGGGTGGGCGTGGATACGCAGTATTTT.

This clonotype was counted many times. The junction departs from germline at one end; a sequencing error may be responsible. The J gene is TRBJ2-2, the V gene TRBV12-3 or TRBV12-4, with a weak D call TRBD1 (6 bases). The CDR3 length is 15 residues. DNA of the CDR3: TGTGCCAGCAGATTAGCCCAGGGGTGGACCGGGGAGCTGTTTTTT. It translates to CASRLAQGWTGELFF.

This chain uses TRBV12-3 or TRBV12-4 with TRBJ2-4; D is uncertain. Deletions cut 6 bases from V and 0 bases from J, with 15 bases between. The CDR3 runs 16 residues. CDR3 sequence: CASRSRPNSAKNIQYF. DNA for the CDR3: TGTGCCAGCAGAAGTCGGCCAAACTCAGCCAAAAACATTCAGTACTTC.

The chain joins TRBV20-1 to TRBJ2-5; D may be TRBD1 (7 bases). Trimming shortened V by 4 bases and J by 4 bases, and 10 bases separated the two germline ends. CDR3 size: 12 residues. The germline gives CDR1 DFQATT, CDR2 SNEGSKA (reference sequence). In DNA, the CDR3 is TGCAGTGCTACAGGGGGGAGAGAGACCCAGTACTTC. Protein product: CSATGGRETQYF.

Note on this clonotype: A junction end diverges from the germline sequence, so it may reflect a read error. The genes are TRBV19 and TRBJ2-3; D is perhaps TRBD2 (6 bases). CDR1 is LNHDA, CDR2 SQIVND, per germline (reference sequence). This CDR3 spans 14 amino acids. In DNA form, the CDR3 reads TGTGCCAGTAGTATGGCGGGGCGAGGCCGGGAGACACATTTT. Residues: CASSMAGRGRETHF.

This clonotype came up many times. The V gene is TRBV7-2, the J gene TRBJ2-3; no firm D call. V dropped 5 bases and J dropped 6 bases, with 6 bases sitting between them. The CDR3 runs to 11 residues. CDR1 is SGHTA, CDR2 FQGNSA, per germline. CDR3 coding DNA: TGTGCCAGCAGCCCTTGGGATACGCAGTATTTT. Its translation is CASSPWDTQYF. Together with reference TRBV7-2 and TRBJ2-3, the CDR3 gives the full variable domain: GAGVSQSPSNKVTEKGKDVELRCDPISGHTALYWYRQSLGQGLEFLIYFQGNSAPDKSGLPSDRFSAERTGGSVSTLTIQRTQQEDSAVYLCASSPWDTQYFGPGTRLTVL.

This clonotype was counted ten times or more. The V gene is TRBV5-1, the J gene TRBJ2-5, with 7 bases that match TRBD1. V shed 2 bases and J 2 bases; nucleotides not matched to a gene: 6. The CDR3 extends over 15 amino acids. Germline-derived CDR1 and CDR2 are SGHRS and YFSETQ. The CDR3 nucleotides are TGCGCCAGCAGCTTAACCGGGACAGTACAAGAGACCCAGTACTTC. This sequence encodes CASSLTGTVQETQYF.

This clonotype was seen many times. V and J are TRBV12-3 or TRBV12-4 and TRBJ1-5; 7 nucleotides match TRBD1. The CDR3 has 14 amino acids. With V trimmed by 5 bases and J by 4 bases, 5 bases remained unmatched. In nucleotides, the CDR3 is TGTGCCAGCAGTGGGCAACAGGGGAATCAGCCCCAGCATTTT. Its translation is CASSGQQGNQPQHF.

This clonotype was found many times. The chain uses TRBV7-8 and TRBJ2-7; D is possibly TRBD1 (6 bases). Trimming took 0 bases from V and 2 from J, leaving 11 bases between them. Germline-derived CDR1 and CDR2 are SGHVS and FQNEAQ. The CDR3 length is 15 residues. CDR3 sequence reads: CASSLARTATYEQYF. The CDR3 DNA reads TGTGCCAGCAGCTTAGCGAGGACAGCAACCTACGAGCAGTACTTC. Together with reference TRBV7-8 and TRBJ2-7, the CDR3 gives the full variable domain: GAGVSQSPRYKVAKRGQDVALRCDPISGHVSLFWYQQALGQGPEFLTYFQNEAQLDKSGLPSDRFFAERPEGSVSTLKIQRTQQEDSAVYLCASSLARTATYEQYFGPGTRLTVT.

This clonotype was detected ten times or more. The chain has TRBV5-1 and TRBJ1-2; 10 positions agree with TRBD1. Trimming cost V 3 bases and J 7 bases; bases outside gene matches: 9. The CDR3 extends over 15 amino acids. From germline, CDR1 is SGHRS and CDR2 YFSETQ. The CDR3 nucleotides are TGCGCCAGCAGCTCGACCGGACAGGGGGACCGTGGCTACACCTTC. Its translation is CASSSTGQGDRGYTF.

The sample holds many counts of this clonotype. The genes are TRBV7-2 and TRBJ1-2, with D perhaps matching TRBD1 (5 bases). The CDR3 spans 12 residues. Germline CDR1 reads SGHTA; CDR2 reads FQGNSA. The V end was cut by 4 bases, the J end by 4 bases, with 7 bases between. CDR3 sequence (DNA): TGTGCCAGCAGCTGGGGGAGCTATGGCTACACCTTC. Translation: CASSWGSYGYTF.

Ten or more counts support this clonotype. The J gene is TRBJ1-2, the V gene TRBV7-9, with unresolved D. The V and J ends lost 5 bases and 4 bases respectively, with 14 bases between them. This CDR3 has 14 residues. Germline lookup yields CDR1 SEHNR and CDR2 FQNEAQ (reference sequence). The CDR3 DNA is TGTGCCAGCAGCCGAACATCCGACCCCTATGGCTACACCTTC. Encoded protein: CASSRTSDPYGYTF.

This clonotype was recorded a few times. The chain couples TRBV6-2 or TRBV6-3 to TRBJ2-3, with D possibly being TRBD2 (7 bases). The germline CDR1 and CDR2 sequences are MNHEY and SVGEGT. Trimming shortened V by 6 bases and J by 2 bases, and 15 bases separated the two germline ends. CDR3 length equals 15 residues. CDR3 region: CASSWGGSDTDTQYF. For the CDR3, the DNA is TGTGCCAGCAGCTGGGGGGGCAGTGACACAGATACGCAGTATTTT.

In this sample, this clonotype turned up many times. V gene TRBV29-1 combines with J gene TRBJ1-1; TRBD1 agrees at 7 bases. This CDR3 has 15 amino acids. Germline values: CDR1 SQVTM, CDR2 ANQGSEA. With V trimmed by 5 bases and J by 1 base, 10 bases remained unmatched. CDR3 in amino acids: CSVLAPGQRNTEAFF. The CDR3 nucleotides read TGCAGCGTTTTGGCTCCGGGACAGAGGAACACTGAAGCTTTCTTT.

The sample holds many counts of this clonotype. The chain uses TRBV20-1 and TRBJ2-7; a weak D match, TRBD2 (5 bases). Germline V lookup: CDR1 DFQATT, CDR2 SNEGSKA (reference sequence). V lost 3 bases to trimming and J lost 3 bases, with 18 bases between them. This CDR3 comprises 15 residues. This CDR3 reads CSAREVTSGLYEQYF. CDR3 DNA sequence: TGCAGTGCTAGGGAAGTCACAAGCGGACTCTACGAGCAGTACTTC.

This clonotype was seen ten or more times. CDR3 region: CAISERGLNTEAFF. The CDR3 nucleotides are TGTGCCATCAGTGAGAGGGGGCTGAACACTGAAGCTTTCTTT. This chain links TRBV10-3 with TRBJ1-1; 7 bases are shared with TRBD1. CDR1 ENHRY and CDR2 SYGVKD come from the germline V gene. V gave up 2 bases and J gave up 0 bases; unmatched junction bases: 0. The CDR3 runs 14 residues.

This clonotype has at least ten counts. CDR3 DNA: TGTGCCAGCAGCCTGTGGGGGGTAGGGGTTACGGCAAATGAGCAGTTCTTC. Its protein product is CASSLWGVGVTANEQFF. The chain couples TRBV14 to TRBJ2-1, with D tentatively TRBD2 (6 bases). The germline gives CDR1 SGHDN, CDR2 FVKESK. Trimming left V 4 bases short and J 7 bases short, with 23 bases between. The CDR3 is made up of 17 amino acids.

There are many counts of this clonotype. This chain uses TRBV20-1 with TRBJ1-2; D is possibly TRBD1 (6 bases). Trimming pared 3 bases from V and 4 bases from J, leaving 21 bases between. The V gene's germline CDR1 is DFQATT and CDR2 SNEGSKA (reference sequence). The CDR3 has 16 residues. The CDR3 region has the DNA TGCAGTGCTAGGGGGGCAGGGGCTTTCTTCCCCTATGGCTACACCTTC. Its translation: CSARGAGAFFPYGYTF.

This clonotype was counted ten times or more. The V gene is TRBV27, the J gene TRBJ2-1, with 9 bases identical to TRBD1. The ends lost 8 bases at V and 7 bases at J; junction bases unmatched: 15. The V gene's germline CDR1 is MNHEY and CDR2 SMNVEV (reference sequence). The CDR3 consists of 16 residues. This CDR3 is CASSRQGGPTGNEQFF. CDR3 bases: TGTGCCAGCTCTCGACAGGGGGGCCCAACTGGGAATGAGCAGTTCTTC.

This clonotype has ten or more counts. The chain links TRBV7-9 to TRBJ1-2, with 7 positions matching TRBD1. The V segment lost 2 bases and the J segment 4 bases; nucleotides outside the gene matches: 13. CDR3 length: 17 residues. Germline loops: CDR1 SEHNR, CDR2 FQNEAQ (reference sequence). The CDR3 sequence: CASSLSGTANFAYGYTF. CDR3 sequence (DNA): TGTGCCAGCAGCTTAAGTGGGACAGCTAATTTTGCCTATGGCTACACCTTC.

This clonotype was recorded at least ten times. This chain joins TRBV25-1 and TRBJ1-1, with 8 bases that match TRBD1. The CDR3 extends over 15 amino acids. Germline CDR1 MGHDK, CDR2 SYGVNS. J was trimmed by 3 bases and V by 7 bases; bases with no gene match: 10. The DNA of the CDR3 is TGTGCCAGCATAGGGCAGGGGGCTGGCGACACTGAAGCTTTCTTT. It translates to CASIGQGAGDTEAFF.

About this clonotype: With a much larger clone just one base away, this may be a read error. The chain has TRBV12-3 or TRBV12-4 and TRBJ1-1; 8 bases are a match to TRBD1. The CDR3 covers 17 residues. The CDR3 DNA follows: TGTGCCAGCTGTTTAGGGGGGACTGGACAGGGACGGACTGAAGCTTTCTTT. It is translated as CASCLGGTGQGRTEAFF.

The DNA of the CDR3 is TGTGCCAGCAGTTACTCGGGACTAGCGTATGGCTACACCTTC. Encoded protein: CASSYSGLAYGYTF. The V and J genes are TRBV6-2 or TRBV6-3 and TRBJ1-2, with TRBD1 as a possible D gene (5 bases). Germline V gene lookup returns CDR1 MNHEY and CDR2 SVGEGT. CDR3 length: 14 amino acids. V shed 0 bases and J shed 5 bases, with 10 bases lying between them.